This paragraph covers one TCR beta chain sequence. Its matching antigen is unknown. This sample stems from a study of graft-versus-host responses after intestinal transplantation. Study information: All recipients were transplanted with multivisceral, liver-intestinal, or isolated intestinal grafts. Induction using anti-thymocyte globulin, followed by tacrolimus and steroids for approximately three years, was given to all recipients.

Study-wide points: The highest levels of circulating GvH clones went along with early declines in HvG clones after transplant. Researchers found GvH clones in recipient marrow, and some showed up first in ileum or blood.

Data came from immunoSEQ multiplex PCR; TCRdb stores just in-frame clones and leaves some out. The profile covers approximately 110,000 clones, with over 85% appearing a single time and about 0.25% taken by the ten largest. Germline V gives CDR1 SNHLY, CDR2 FYNNEI. Between the trimmed V and J ends, which lost 5 bases and 1 base, there was a span of 11 bases. The CDR3 totals 14 residues. The material sequenced was unstimulated CD4+ T cells sorted from spleen or lymph node cells, taken before transplant. This receptor was identified in a human donor who was the organ donor for an intestinal transplant. This chain joins TRBV2 and TRBJ1-1; D possibly corresponds to TRBD1 (6 bases). The CDR3 loop is CASSLQGQNTEAFF. As DNA, the CDR3 is TGTGCCAGCAGTTTACAGGGACAGAACACTGAAGCTTTCTTT.